This T cell receptor (beta chain) was recovered during a study of Ad26.COV2.S vaccination and SARS-CoV-2 variants. Measured with immunoSEQ multiplex PCR; TCRdb has only the in-frame clones, and not every one. The repertoire holds 360,000 or so clones, approximately 90% seen once, with 1.5% to 2% in the top ten. Documented treatment: 15 to 20 received Ad26.COV2.S at low or high dose, single or two shots; roughly five received placebo; per-sample allocation not given. Sampling was performed 63 days after the first vaccine or placebo injection. The material sequenced was peripheral blood, taken in a trial of Ad26.COV2.S vaccine versus placebo. The sequence came from a person between 18 and 65 years old who received the Ad26.COV2.S COVID-19 vaccine or a placebo.

This chain's CDR3 is CASSTGGDYGYTF. The CDR3 DNA follows: TGTGCCAGTAGTACCGGGGGGGACTATGGCTACACCTTC. The rearrangement uses TRBV19 and TRBJ1-2; D possibly corresponds to TRBD1 (5 bases). V was trimmed by 4 bases and J by 3 bases, leaving 9 bases between them. This CDR3 is built from 13 residues. The germline V gene has CDR1 LNHDA and CDR2 SQIVND (reference sequence).